Below are 8 T cell receptor beta chains sequenced from a single sample in a study of shared clonotypes between healthy human individuals. Generated by immunoSEQ multiplex PCR, the TCRdb table keeps only in-frame clones and is missing some. The data contain some 690,000 clones, 90% of them seen just once; the ten biggest clones take up more than 30%. Material: memory CD8+ T cells from PBMCs. The sample's subset: CD45RO+ cells pooled with CCR7-negative TemRA cells. The receptors come from a man aged 18 to 35 in good health. Some clones in this sample may be carry-over from other donors' samples.

The V and J genes are TRBV10-3 and TRBJ2-3, with D perhaps TRBD1 (6 bases). Trimming cost V 4 bases and J 1 base, with 12 bases left between them. The CDR3 loop spans 15 amino acids. Germline V gives CDR1 ENHRY, CDR2 SYGVKD. This chain's CDR3 is CAISAEQGGTDTQYF. Written as DNA, the CDR3 is TGTGCCATCAGTGCTGAACAGGGAGGCACAGATACGCAGTATTTT.

This sequence joins TRBV30 and TRBJ2-2; weak D call: TRBD1 (6 bases). The germline V and J ends were trimmed by 7 bases and 1 base, with 19 bases remaining between them. The CDR3 runs to 16 residues. The germline CDR1 and CDR2 sequences are GTSNPN and SVGIG (reference sequence). The CDR3 sequence is CASRSLTTGNTGELFF. The CDR3 bases are TGTGCCTCCCGCTCCCTCACGACAGGGAACACCGGGGAGCTGTTTTTT. The full variable domain, its missing parts supplied by reference TRBV30 and TRBJ2-2, is SQTIHQWPATLVQPVGSPLSLECTVEGTSNPNLYWYRQAAGRGLQLLFYSVGIGQISSEVPQNLSASRPQDRQFILSSKKLLLSDSGFYLCASRSLTTGNTGELFFGEGSRLTVL.

As regards this clone: The same CDR3 also results from other DNA sequences found in this sample. The chain recombines TRBV9 with TRBJ2-7; 9 nucleotides match TRBD1. The CDR3 totals 14 residues. Trimming took 4 bases from V and 2 from J; bases not matched to a gene: 4. Germline V gene data show CDR1 as SGDLS and CDR2 as YYNGEE. The chain's CDR3 is CASSSGQGTYEQYF. The CDR3 nucleotides read TGTGCCAGCAGCTCAGGACAGGGGACCTACGAGCAGTACTTC.

The chain carries TRBV19 and TRBJ2-7; a possible D gene is TRBD1 (5 bases). V lost 8 bases and J 2 bases, leaving 13 bases between the germline ends. There are 13 residues in the CDR3. CDR1 is LNHDA and CDR2 is SQIVND in the germline V gene (reference sequence). CDR3 bases: TGTGCCAGTCGTCAGGGTGGGGCCTACGAGCAGTACTTC. It translates to CASRQGGAYEQYF.

Notes on this clone: Other DNA sequences in the same sample also yield this CDR3. The chain employs TRBV5-6 and TRBJ2-2; either TRBD1 or TRBD2 may fit D (6 bases each). The ends were cut back, 4 bases at V and 5 bases at J, with 15 bases in the middle. This CDR3 spans 15 amino acids. The germline gives CDR1 SGHDT, CDR2 YYEEEE. The CDR3 DNA reads as TGTGCCAGCAGCCTGGAGGGGGGCTGGACCGGGGAGCTGTTTTTT. Protein product: CASSLEGGWTGELFF.

This chain links TRBV7-2 with TRBJ1-4, with 9 bases matching TRBD1. The CDR3 covers 15 residues. Germline assignment: CDR1 SGHTA and CDR2 FQGNSA. J gave up 8 bases and V 1 base, and 5 bases lay outside the gene matches. For the CDR3, the DNA is TGTGCCAGCAGCTTAGGGGACAGGGTCCGAGAAAAACTGTTTTTT. It specifies CASSLGDRVREKLFF.

The chain joins TRBV9 to TRBJ1-4; perhaps TRBD1 as D (5 bases). The V and J ends lost 3 bases and 0 bases respectively, with 12 bases between them. There are 16 residues in the CDR3. Germline CDR1 SGDLS, CDR2 YYNGEE. The CDR3: CASSEDGAATNEKLFF. Written as DNA, the CDR3 is TGTGCCAGCAGCGAAGACGGGGCAGCAACTAATGAAAAACTGTTTTTT.

The CDR3, as DNA: TGTGCCACTACGTTCGGGCAGTCCGGGGAGCTGTTTTTT. The encoded protein is CATTFGQSGELFF. The chain couples TRBV27 to TRBJ2-2; the D is unclear. The length of the CDR3 is 13 residues. In germline, CDR1 is MNHEY, CDR2 SMNVEV (reference sequence). V lost 10 bases to trimming and J lost 6 bases, with 15 bases between them.